The 3 T cell receptor beta chains below all came from one sample that was sequenced in a study of blood T cell repertoires in COVID-19. Clones were read by immunoSEQ multiplex PCR, and TCRdb kept only the in-frame ones, dropping some. The sample yields 330,000 or so clones, roughly 87% seen once. The sample comprised PBMCs or T cells enriched from blood (not recorded which). The receptor set was obtained from a woman under 40 who had recovered from COVID-19.

This rearrangement joins TRBV19 to TRBJ2-7; D perhaps matches TRBD1 (6 bases). The CDR3 has 15 amino acids. Trimming left V 0 bases short and J 0 bases short, with 9 bases between. CDR1 is LNHDA and CDR2 is SQIVND in the germline V gene (reference sequence). The DNA for the CDR3 is TGTGCCAGTAGTATAGACCGGGACACCTCCTACGAGCAGTACTTC. Translated: CASSIDRDTSYEQYF.

The chain couples TRBV18 to TRBJ1-5; D unresolved. The germline V gene encodes CDR1 KGHSH and CDR2 LQKENI. The V and J ends lost 3 bases and 1 base respectively, with 13 bases between them. This CDR3 has 16 residues. The CDR3 protein is CASSPSDPGSNQPQHF. In DNA form, the CDR3 reads TGTGCCAGCTCACCCTCGGATCCGGGGAGCAATCAGCCCCAGCATTTT.

This sequence joins TRBV27 and TRBJ1-2, with 11 bases matching TRBD1. J gave up 7 bases and V 4 bases, and 5 bases lay outside the gene matches. The CDR3 length is 14 residues. CDR1 is MNHEY, CDR2 SMNVEV, per germline (reference sequence). CDR3 region: CASSSPGQGAGYTF. Here the CDR3 DNA reads TGTGCCAGCAGTTCGCCAGGACAGGGGGCTGGCTACACCTTC.